This TCR beta chain derives from a study of CD8+ T cells in alopecia areata. Trimming pared 3 bases from V and 7 bases from J, leaving 14 bases between. The V gene's germline CDR1 is SNHLY and CDR2 FYNNEI. This CDR3 has 14 residues. Treatment indicated: oral pan-JAK inhibitor, 5-10 mg twice daily. Extracted RNA was reverse transcribed, and the resulting cDNA served as sequencing template. Some clones are missing from TCRdb's copy, which holds only in-frame ones; the method was immunoSEQ multiplex PCR. The sample has fewer than 350,000 clones; 55% to 70% are singletons. The chain carries TRBV2 and TRBJ2-3; D perhaps matches TRBD1 (5 bases). The TCR was taken from a human donor with alopecia areata. The input for sequencing was CD4+ T cells sorted from blood, taken at week 24, from a patient treated with tofacitinib. The CDR3 coding sequence is TGTGCCAGCAGTGAGGCACAGGATAGCAATACGCAGTATTTT. It translates to CASSEAQDSNTQYF.